The 13 T cell receptor beta chains given below trace back to one sample, sequenced in a study of blood T cells in healthy people across ages (dated by TCRdb to about 2015). Receptor amplification or capture employed 5' RACE. Sequencing instrument: Illumina HiSeq 2500. A second PCR of about 6 to 11 cycles was run with a J-beta primer mix and a sample-barcoded 5' primer. Using fastp trimming at Q25 and MiXCR clonotype assembly, TCRdb reanalyzed the public sequencing data and kept in-frame beta chains. A single entry per CDR3 protein holds the most common genes and DNA from its merged rows. The table for this sample lists roughly 860,000 distinct CDR3 sequences; about 59% of them were counted only once. The ten largest clonotypes hold about a quarter of the sample. Sequenced input: blood. The receptors originated from a man younger than 45 in good health.

This clonotype was found a few times. This rearrangement joins TRBV11-3 to TRBJ2-5; 8 bases fit TRBD1. The CDR3 contains 14 residues. In germline, CDR1 is SGHNT, CDR2 YENEEA. The trim removed 5 bases at V and 0 bases at J, leaving 2 bases unmatched. This chain's CDR3 is CASSRGQDQETQYF. CDR3 sequence (DNA): TGTGCCAGCAGCCGGGGACAGGACCAAGAGACCCAGTACTTC. Together with reference TRBV11-3 and TRBJ2-5, the CDR3 gives the full variable domain: EAGVVQSPRYKIIEKKQPVAFWCNPISGHNTLYWYLQNLGQGPELLIRYENEEAVDDSQLPKDRFSAERLKGVDSTLKIQPAELGDSAVYLCASSRGQDQETQYFGPGTRLLVL.

The V gene is TRBV7-2, the J gene TRBJ2-7; perhaps TRBD1 as D (7 bases). The CDR3 is 14 amino acids. The V gene's germline CDR1 is SGHTA and CDR2 FQGNSA. The V and J ends lost 5 bases and 3 bases respectively, with 14 bases between them. The CDR3 DNA sequence: TGTGCCAGCAGCCGCGGGACAGAGATCTACGAGCAGTACTTC. Its protein is CASSRGTEIYEQYF.

The chain recombines TRBV9 with TRBJ1-2; 7 bases map to TRBD1. The junction had 9 bases not matched to a gene; V was cut back by 0 bases and J by 4 bases. In germline, CDR1 is SGDLS, CDR2 YYNGEE. This CDR3 is built from 16 residues. CDR3 coding DNA: TGTGCCAGCAGCGTAGTCCGACAGGGAGGGAGCTATGGCTACACCTTC. It translates to CASSVVRQGGSYGYTF. Variable domain in full (rest from reference TRBV9 and TRBJ1-2): DSGVTQTPKHLITATGQRVTLRCSPRSGDLSVYWYQQSLDQGLQFLIQYYNGEERAKGNILERFSAQQFPDLHSELNLSSLELGDSALYFCASSVVRQGGSYGYTFGSGTRLTVV.

CDR3 coding DNA: TGTGCCAGCAGCGAGGGGACAGGGGCCGCTTTCTATAATTCACCCCTCCACTTT. It is translated as CASSEGTGAAFYNSPLHF. The chain employs TRBV9 and TRBJ1-6, with 10 bases fitting TRBD1. Germline assignment: CDR1 SGDLS and CDR2 YYNGEE. With V trimmed by 3 bases and J by 3 bases, 9 bases remained unmatched. This CDR3 region has 18 residues.

The V call is TRBV10-3, the J call TRBJ2-3; weak D call: TRBD2 (6 bases). The CDR3 totals 16 residues. Trimming left V 6 bases short and J 2 bases short, with 18 bases between. CDR1 is ENHRY and CDR2 is SYGVKD in the germline V gene. CDR3 DNA sequence: TGTGCCATCAGACCTCAGGGAGGACCCAACACAGATACGCAGTATTTT. Its translation: CAIRPQGGPNTDTQYF.

V usage is TRBV6-2 or TRBV6-3 and J usage is TRBJ2-7, with D hard to call. V was shortened by 5 bases and J by 2 bases, with 13 bases between the two germline ends. The CDR3 contains 14 residues. Germline CDR1 MNHEY, CDR2 SVGEGT. The CDR3 reads CASSAQSGTYEQYF. DNA for the CDR3: TGTGCCAGCAGTGCCCAGTCCGGCACCTACGAGCAGTACTTC.

This chain uses TRBV20-1 with TRBJ1-4; 8 bases are a match to TRBD1. Trimming cost V 2 bases and J 5 bases; bases outside gene matches: 7. The V gene's germline CDR1 is DFQATT and CDR2 SNEGSKA (reference sequence). This CDR3 region has 15 residues. CDR3 sequence reads: CSARPLDRANEKLFF. In DNA form, the CDR3 reads TGCAGTGCTAGACCCCTGGACAGGGCCAATGAAAAACTGTTTTTT.

The chain uses TRBV12-3 or TRBV12-4 and TRBJ2-7; no firm D call. V lost 6 bases and J lost 7, with 16 bases in between. The CDR3 covers 13 residues. CDR3 residues: CASSYRSYNEQYF. CDR3 DNA sequence: TGTGCCAGCAGCTATCGCTCCTACAATGAGCAGTACTTC.

This clonotype has just one count. The CDR3 region is CASSQLGQGYEQYF. DNA of the CDR3: TGCGCCAGCAGCCAGTTGGGACAGGGCTACGAGCAGTACTTC. This rearrangement joins TRBV4-3 to TRBJ2-7; 9 positions match TRBD1. This CDR3 contains 14 residues. Germline V gene sequence: CDR1 LGHNA, CDR2 YSLEER. The junction had 3 bases not matched to a gene; V was cut back by 3 bases and J by 3 bases.

This clonotype was detected only a few times. The V gene is TRBV6-5, the J gene TRBJ2-1; D gene unclear. Trimming pared 0 bases from V and 8 bases from J, leaving 8 bases between. Germline-derived CDR1 and CDR2 are MNHEY and SVGAGI. This CDR3 is built from 13 residues. CDR3 loop: CASSYSGNHEQFF. For the CDR3, the DNA is TGTGCCAGCAGTTACTCAGGGAACCATGAGCAGTTCTTC.

The rearrangement links TRBV20-1 to TRBJ1-5; 10 positions agree with TRBD1. The CDR3 runs to 16 residues. Trimming cost V 1 base and J 4 bases; bases outside gene matches: 7. The germline V gene has CDR1 DFQATT and CDR2 SNEGSKA (reference sequence). CDR3 bases: TGCAGTGCTAGAGCGAGACAGGGGGCCATTAATCAGCCCCAGCATTTT. Translated: CSARARQGAINQPQHF.

This clonotype was recorded a few times. V is TRBV6-2 or TRBV6-3 and J is TRBJ2-1, with D possibly matching TRBD1 (6 bases). The CDR3 extends over 11 amino acids. Looked up from germline, CDR1 is MNHEY and CDR2 is SVGEGT. The V end lost 11 bases, the J end lost 7 bases, and 12 bases lay between the germline ends. This CDR3 is CASGAGNEQFF. The DNA for the CDR3 is TGTGCCTCAGGGGCCGGTAATGAGCAGTTCTTC.

This chain links TRBV4-3 with TRBJ2-1, with D perhaps being TRBD1 or TRBD2 (5 bases each). V was pared by 3 bases and J by 5 bases, with 11 bases between. CDR3 length equals 14 residues. Per the germline V gene, CDR1 is LGHNA and CDR2 is YSLEER. The CDR3 protein is CASSHPGTNNEQFF. In DNA form, the CDR3 reads TGCGCCAGCAGCCACCCGGGGACCAACAATGAGCAGTTCTTC.